This T cell receptor (beta chain) was profiled in a study of cytomegalovirus exposure and HLA in healthy donors. The length of the CDR3 is 15 residues. CDR1 is LNHDA and CDR2 is SQIVND in the germline V gene (reference sequence). Trimming cost V 4 bases and J 1 base, with 13 bases left between them. Points from the study as a whole: Further analysis was carried out later, and it showed several of the most significant clusters appearing linked to common viral pathogens.

Regarding this clone: Its specificity is not known.

A multiplex PCR was run with 60 Vbeta primers and 13 Jbeta primers. This table comes from immunoSEQ multiplex PCR, and its TCRdb copy is limited to in-frame clones, with some not included. This table has 270,000 or so clones, 75% to 90% appearing once. Sample: PBMCs. This chain connects TRBV19 to TRBJ2-5, with D perhaps TRBD1 (6 bases). The clonotype originates from a man aged 35 to 55 in good health and CMV-seropositive. DNA of the CDR3: TGTGCCAGTAGTACCCGAGGGGGTACCCAAGAGACCCAGTACTTC. This codes for CASSTRGGTQETQYF.